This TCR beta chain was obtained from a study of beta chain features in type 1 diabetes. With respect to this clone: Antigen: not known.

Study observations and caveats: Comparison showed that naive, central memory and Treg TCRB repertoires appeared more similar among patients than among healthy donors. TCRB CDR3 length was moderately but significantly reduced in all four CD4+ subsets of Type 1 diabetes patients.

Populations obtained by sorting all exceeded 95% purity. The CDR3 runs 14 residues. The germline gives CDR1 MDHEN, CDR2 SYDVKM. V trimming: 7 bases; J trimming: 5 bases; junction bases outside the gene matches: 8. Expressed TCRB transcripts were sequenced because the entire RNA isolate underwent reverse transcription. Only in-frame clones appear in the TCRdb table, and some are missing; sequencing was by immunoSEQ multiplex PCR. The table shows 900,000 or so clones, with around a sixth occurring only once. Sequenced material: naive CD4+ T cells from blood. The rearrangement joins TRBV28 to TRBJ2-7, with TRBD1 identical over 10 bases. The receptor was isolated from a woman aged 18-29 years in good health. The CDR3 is CASTPGQGINEQYF. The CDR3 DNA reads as TGTGCCAGCACACCGGGACAGGGGATCAACGAGCAGTACTTC.